These 5 T cell receptor beta chains were all obtained from the same sample, sequenced in a study of PD-1 blockade in classical Hodgkin lymphoma. The time point: cycle 4 day 1 (C4D1), after less than 7 weeks of nivolumab. Relapses following autologous stem cell transplantation were seen in all patients, with brentuximab vedotin exposure varying. By magnetic negative selection, CD8+ T cells were isolated from the thawed PBMCs. Profiled with immunoSEQ multiplex PCR; TCRdb holds only in-frame clones, not every one. The sample holds about 20,000 clones, 84% seen once. Here the sequenced sample was CD8+ T cells from blood, taken before the fourth cycle of nivolumab. The source is a human donor with classical Hodgkin lymphoma.

The CDR3: CASSLIGGTDTQYF. DNA for the CDR3: TGTGCCAGCAGCTTGATAGGGGGGACAGATACGCAGTATTTT. The V and J genes are TRBV5-6 and TRBJ2-3; either TRBD1 or TRBD2 may supply D (6 bases each). Deletions cut 1 base from V and 3 bases from J, with 9 bases between. The CDR3 sequence is 14 residues long. Germline V gives CDR1 SGHDT, CDR2 YYEEEE.

This chain links TRBV13 with TRBJ2-1; 14 bases map to TRBD2. J lost 10 bases, V lost 5 bases, and 16 bases had no gene match. CDR1 and CDR2 (germline): PRHDT, FYEKMQ (reference sequence). This CDR3 has 18 amino acids. CDR3 in DNA: TGTGCCAGCAGCACCAGACTAGCGGGGGGGCCGCTCCTGGGGGAGCAGTTCTTC. This encodes CASSTRLAGGPLLGEQFF.

The chain recombines TRBV27 with TRBJ2-3; no firm D call. V lost 2 bases and J lost 1, with 16 bases in between. Germline CDR1 reads MNHEY; CDR2 reads SMNVEV (reference sequence). This CDR3 has 17 residues. CDR3 nucleotide sequence: TGTGCCAGCAGTTTAAGTATCTCCCATCTGGGCACAGATACGCAGTATTTT. Protein: CASSLSISHLGTDTQYF.

The J gene is TRBJ2-1, the V gene TRBV13; D is unresolved. The CDR3 is 15 amino acids. The V end was cut by 2 bases, the J end by 6 bases, with 14 bases between. Germline CDR1 and CDR2: PRHDT and FYEKMQ (reference sequence). The CDR3 sequence is CASSLFGVAPNEQFF. In DNA form, the CDR3 reads TGTGCCAGCAGCTTATTTGGTGTAGCCCCCAATGAGCAGTTCTTC.

As DNA, the CDR3 is TGTGCCAGCAGCGTGGGGGTAGGCACTGAAGCTTTCTTT. Translation gives CASSVGVGTEAFF. V is TRBV9 and J is TRBJ1-1; D is perhaps TRBD1 (5 bases). The CDR3 totals 13 residues. Germline CDR1 reads SGDLS; CDR2 reads YYNGEE. V lost 2 bases and J lost 4, with 9 bases in between.